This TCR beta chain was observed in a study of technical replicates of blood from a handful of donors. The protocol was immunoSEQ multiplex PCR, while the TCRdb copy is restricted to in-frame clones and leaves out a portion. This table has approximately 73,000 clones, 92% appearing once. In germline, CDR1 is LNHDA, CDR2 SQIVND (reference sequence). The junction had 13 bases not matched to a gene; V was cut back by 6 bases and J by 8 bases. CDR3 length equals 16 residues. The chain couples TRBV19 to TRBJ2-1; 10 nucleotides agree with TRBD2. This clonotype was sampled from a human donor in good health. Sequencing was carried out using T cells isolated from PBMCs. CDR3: CASRIEAGGGSDEQFF. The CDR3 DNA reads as TGTGCCAGTAGAATCGAAGCGGGAGGGGGCTCGGATGAGCAGTTCTTC.